These T cell receptor beta chains were read from a single sample in a study of T-cell reconstitution after alpha-beta-depleted transplantation in children. In TCRdb, the PCR reads were re-called with MiXCR into one record per CDR3 protein. Of roughly 52,000 distinct CDR3 sequences listed, under 6% are singletons. Sample: PBMCs, mostly from graft donor cells, taken 60 days after TCRalphabeta/CD19-depleted stem cell transplant. The receptors were gathered from a female patient aged 2-10 years who had a stem cell transplant for aplastic anemia, so the T cells may come from the graft donor. Each CDR3 is given with its conserved first and last residue. The D gene is left open where the match is weak. Rows may omit the clone size; those that give it use once, few, many or a size class.

.,TRBV28,many,TRBJ1-4,15,CASSLDRGGIEKLFF,TGTGCCAGCAGTTTAGATAGAGGCGGGATCGAAAAACTGTTTTTT
.,TRBV10-3,many,TRBJ2-7,13,CAIAETTTYEQYF,TGTGCCATTGCCGAGACGACTACCTACGAGCAGTACTTC
.,TRBV24-1,many,TRBJ2-6,14,CATSVNGVDNVLTF,TGTGCCACCAGTGTCAACGGAGTTGACAACGTCCTGACTTTC
.,TRBV6-1,many,TRBJ1-3,13,CASSPARGNTIYF,TGTGCCAGCAGTCCCGCCCGGGGAAACACCATATATTTT
TRBD1,TRBV20-1,many,TRBJ1-5,14,CSASWDRGNQPQHF,TGCAGTGCTAGCTGGGACAGGGGAAATCAGCCCCAGCATTTT
TRBD2,TRBV6-1,many,TRBJ2-3,15,CASRQLAGVTDTQYF,TGTGCCAGCAGGCAACTAGCGGGGGTCACAGATACGCAGTATTTT
.,TRBV21-1,many,TRBJ1-4,13,CASRRQGYEKLFF,TGTGCCAGCAGACGACAGGGTTATGAAAAACTGTTTTTT
.,TRBV12-3/TRBV12-4,many,TRBJ1-4,11,CALRFNEKLFF,TGTGCCCTCAGGTTTAATGAAAAACTGTTTTTT
.,TRBV4-1,many,TRBJ1-3,15,CASSQVFVSGNTIYF,TGCGCCAGCAGCCAAGTCTTCGTCTCTGGAAACACCATATATTTT
.,TRBV28,.,TRBJ2-3,17,CASSLKEGAGGTDTQYF,TGTGCCAGCAGTTTAAAAGAGGGGGCGGGAGGTACAGATACGCAGTATTTT
.,TRBV20-1,many,TRBJ1-2,14,CSAPNTRLGYGYTF,TGCAGTGCCCCGAACACGCGTCTGGGGTATGGCTACACCTTC
TRBD2,TRBV7-9,.,TRBJ2-4,22,CASSSGSWGTWGGSRAKNIQYF,TGTGCCAGCAGCTCAGGGTCTTGGGGTACTTGGGGGGGATCTAGAGCCAAAAACATTCAGTACTTC
.,TRBV6-2/TRBV6-3,many,TRBJ2-1,17,CASSNSQRASPYNEQFF,TGTGCCAGCAGTAACAGTCAGCGCGCCAGTCCTTACAATGAGCAGTTCTTC
TRBD1,TRBV7-7,many,TRBJ2-7,13,CASSPGTGSEQYF,TGTGCCAGCAGCCCCGGGACAGGGAGCGAGCAGTACTTC
TRBD2,TRBV6-5,many,TRBJ2-2,19,CASTNLRTSGTANTGELFF,TGTGCCAGCACCAACCTAAGGACTAGCGGGACCGCGAACACCGGGGAGCTGTTTTTT
TRBD2,TRBV4-2,.,TRBJ2-7,15,CASSQVSGRAYEQYF,TGTGCCAGCAGCCAAGTGAGCGGGAGGGCCTACGAGCAGTACTTC
.,TRBV7-2,many,TRBJ2-7,15,CASRTGPHGRYEQYF,TGTGCCAGCAGAACCGGGCCCCACGGCCGTTACGAGCAGTACTTC
.,TRBV20-1,many,TRBJ2-4,12,CSARVSGDIQYF,TGCAGTGCTAGAGTTTCGGGTGACATTCAGTACTTC
TRBD2,TRBV4-1,many,TRBJ2-7,15,CASSQVLAGRNEQYF,TGCGCCAGCAGCCAGGTATTAGCGGGACGGAACGAGCAGTACTTC
TRBD1,TRBV20-1,many,TRBJ2-7,13,CSATPDRDYEQYF,TGCAGTGCTACCCCCGACAGGGACTACGAGCAGTACTTC
TRBD2,TRBV27,many,TRBJ2-3,17,CASSLSNRAGATDTQYF,TGTGCCAGCAGTTTATCGAATCGAGCGGGAGCCACAGATACGCAGTATTTT
TRBD1,TRBV20-1,many,TRBJ2-5,14,CSARGTGGSKTQYF,TGCAGTGCTAGAGGCACAGGGGGCTCAAAGACCCAGTACTTC
.,TRBV7-9,many,TRBJ1-1,11,CASRGNTEAFF,TGTGCCAGCAGAGGGAACACTGAAGCTTTCTTT
TRBD1,TRBV7-8,few,TRBJ2-1,14,CASSRRDRGYEQFF,TGTGCCAGCAGCCGCCGGGACAGGGGGTATGAGCAGTTCTTC
.,TRBV6-2/TRBV6-3,many,TRBJ2-2,15,CASSSNRVNTGELFF,TGTGCCAGCAGTTCAAACAGGGTGAACACCGGGGAGCTGTTTTTT
TRBD1,TRBV4-1,.,TRBJ2-2,17,CASSQDRGTGDPGELFF,TGCGCCAGCAGCCAAGATCGCGGGACAGGGGATCCCGGGGAGCTGTTTTTT
TRBD1,TRBV20-1,many,TRBJ2-2,14,CSAKTGRNTGELFF,TGCAGTGCTAAGACAGGGCGGAACACCGGGGAGCTGTTTTTT
TRBD1,TRBV5-1,.,TRBJ2-6,18,CASSPGDRGRAGANVLTF,TGCGCCAGCAGCCCCGGTGACAGGGGGCGGGCTGGGGCCAACGTCCTGACTTTC
.,TRBV20-1,many,TRBJ2-7,12,CSARGLVGEQYF,TGCAGTGCTAGAGGACTAGTGGGCGAGCAGTACTTC
TRBD2,TRBV7-3,.,TRBJ2-5,15,CASSLEAGGPETQYF,TGTGCCAGCAGCTTAGAAGCGGGAGGGCCGGAGACCCAGTACTTC
TRBD1,TRBV5-1,many,TRBJ2-2,21,CASSLDSLSGTVFRGRGELFF,TGCGCCAGCAGCTTGGATTCCCTTTCCGGGACAGTTTTTCGAGGGCGAGGGGAGCTGTTTTTT
.,TRBV6-4,many,TRBJ1-1,19,CASSDPRGTLAKGNTEAFF,TGTGCCAGCAGTGACCCCCGCGGGACCCTGGCAAAGGGGAACACTGAAGCTTTCTTT
TRBD1,TRBV20-1,many,TRBJ1-3,16,CSAPGQGLISGNTIYF,TGCAGTGCCCCGGGACAGGGTCTTATCTCTGGAAACACCATATATTTT
.,TRBV7-2,many,TRBJ2-1,17,CASSLVDSLRSYNEQFF,TGTGCCAGCAGCTTAGTAGATAGCCTGCGCTCCTACAATGAGCAGTTCTTC
TRBD2,TRBV29-1,many,TRBJ2-7,12,CSVTSGGYEQYF,TGCAGCGTGACTAGCGGGGGCTACGAGCAGTACTTC
TRBD2,TRBV20-1,many,TRBJ2-4,16,CSVPGSAAGVWNIQYF,TGCAGTGTCCCGGGCTCGGCGGCGGGGGTGTGGAACATTCAGTACTTC
TRBD2,TRBV7-4,many,TRBJ2-7,17,CASSLELHQAGPYEQYF,TGTGCCAGCAGCTTAGAACTCCACCAAGCGGGACCTTACGAGCAGTACTTC